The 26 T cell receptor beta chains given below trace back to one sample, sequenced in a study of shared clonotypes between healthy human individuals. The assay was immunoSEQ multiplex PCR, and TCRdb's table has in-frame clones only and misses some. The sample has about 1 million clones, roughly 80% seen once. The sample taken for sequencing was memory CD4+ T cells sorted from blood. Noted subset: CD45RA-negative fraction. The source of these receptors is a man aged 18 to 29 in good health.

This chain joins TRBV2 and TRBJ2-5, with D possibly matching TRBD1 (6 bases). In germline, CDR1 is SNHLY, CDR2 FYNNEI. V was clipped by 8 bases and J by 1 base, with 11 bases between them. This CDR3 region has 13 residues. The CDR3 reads CASEMDSQETQYF. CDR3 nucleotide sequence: TGTGCCAGCGAGATGGACAGCCAAGAGACCCAGTACTTC.

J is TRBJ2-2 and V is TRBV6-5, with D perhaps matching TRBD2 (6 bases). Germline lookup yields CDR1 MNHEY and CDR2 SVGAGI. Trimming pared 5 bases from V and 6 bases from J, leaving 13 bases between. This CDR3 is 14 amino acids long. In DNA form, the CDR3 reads TGTGCCAGCAGTCCGGGACTCGGATCCGGGGAGCTGTTTTTT. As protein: CASSPGLGSGELFF.

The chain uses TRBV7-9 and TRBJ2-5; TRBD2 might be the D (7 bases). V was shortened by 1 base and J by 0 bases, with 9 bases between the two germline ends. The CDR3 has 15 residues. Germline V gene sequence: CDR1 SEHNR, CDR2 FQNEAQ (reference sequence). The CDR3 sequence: CASSLEGGYQETQYF. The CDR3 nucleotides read TGTGCCAGCAGCTTAGAGGGGGGGTACCAAGAGACCCAGTACTTC.

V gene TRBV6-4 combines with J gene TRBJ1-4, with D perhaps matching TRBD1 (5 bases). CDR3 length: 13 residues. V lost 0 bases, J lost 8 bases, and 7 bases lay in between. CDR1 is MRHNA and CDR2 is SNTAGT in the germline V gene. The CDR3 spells CASSDSGGEKLFF. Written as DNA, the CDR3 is TGTGCCAGCAGTGACTCGGGGGGAGAAAAACTGTTTTTT.

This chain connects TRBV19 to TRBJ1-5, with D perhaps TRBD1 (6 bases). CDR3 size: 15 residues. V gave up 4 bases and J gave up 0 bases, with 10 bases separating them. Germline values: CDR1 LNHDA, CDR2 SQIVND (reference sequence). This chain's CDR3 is CASSRQDYSNQPQHF. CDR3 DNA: TGTGCCAGTAGTAGACAGGATTATAGCAATCAGCCCCAGCATTTT. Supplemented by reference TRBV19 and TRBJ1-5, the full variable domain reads DGGITQSPKYLFRKEGQNVTLSCEQNLNHDAMYWYRQDPGQGLRLIYYSQIVNDFQKGDIAEGYSVSREKKESFPLTVTSAQKNPTAFYLCASSRQDYSNQPQHFGDGTRLSIL.

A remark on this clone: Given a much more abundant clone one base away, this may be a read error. CDR3 bases: TGTGCCAGCAGCTTACAGGGGAACACCGGGGAGCTGTTTTTT. This gives the protein CASSLQGNTGELFF. The chain couples TRBV7-3 to TRBJ2-2, with D perhaps matching TRBD1 (5 bases). The germline CDR1 and CDR2 sequences are SGHTA and FQGTGA. The V gene lost 2 bases and the J gene lost 1 base, with 5 bases spanning the gap. The CDR3 has 14 amino acids.

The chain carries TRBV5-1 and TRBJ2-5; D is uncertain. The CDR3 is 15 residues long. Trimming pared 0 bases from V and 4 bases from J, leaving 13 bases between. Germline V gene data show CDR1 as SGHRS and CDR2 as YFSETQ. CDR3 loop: CASSLAPLVGETQYF. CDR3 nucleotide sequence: TGCGCCAGCAGCTTGGCCCCCTTAGTCGGAGAGACCCAGTACTTC. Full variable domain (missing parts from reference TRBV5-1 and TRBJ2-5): KAGVTQTPRYLIKTRGQQVTLSCSPISGHRSVSWYQQTPGQGLQFLFEYFSETQRNKGNFPGRFSGRQFSNSRSEMNVSTLELGDSALYLCASSLAPLVGETQYFGPGTRLLVL.

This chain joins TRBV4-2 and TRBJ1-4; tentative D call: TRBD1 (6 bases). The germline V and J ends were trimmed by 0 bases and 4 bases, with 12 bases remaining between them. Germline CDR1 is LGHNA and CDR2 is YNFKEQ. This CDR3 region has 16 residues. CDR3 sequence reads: CASSQDPDSYNEKLFF. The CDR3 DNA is TGTGCCAGCAGCCAAGATCCGGACAGCTATAATGAAAAACTGTTTTTT.

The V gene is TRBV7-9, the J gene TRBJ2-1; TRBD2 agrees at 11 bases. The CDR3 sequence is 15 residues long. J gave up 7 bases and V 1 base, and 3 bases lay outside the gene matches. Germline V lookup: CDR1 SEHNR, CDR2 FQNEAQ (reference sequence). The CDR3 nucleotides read TGTGCCAGCAGCTTAGTCCCTAGCGGGGGGAATGAGCAGTTCTTC. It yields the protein CASSLVPSGGNEQFF. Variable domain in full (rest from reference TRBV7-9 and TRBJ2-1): DTGVSQNPRHKITKRGQNVTFRCDPISEHNRLYWYRQTLGQGPEFLTYFQNEAQLEKSRLLSDRFSAERPKGSFSTLEIQRTEQGDSAMYLCASSLVPSGGNEQFFGPGTRLTVL.

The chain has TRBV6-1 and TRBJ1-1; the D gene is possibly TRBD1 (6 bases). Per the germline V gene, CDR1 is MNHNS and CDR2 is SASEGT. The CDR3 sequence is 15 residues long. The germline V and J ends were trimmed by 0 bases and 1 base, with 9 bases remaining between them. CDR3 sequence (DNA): TGTGCCAGCAGTGAAGCCGGCAGGGGGAACACTGAAGCTTTCTTT. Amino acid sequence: CASSEAGRGNTEAFF.

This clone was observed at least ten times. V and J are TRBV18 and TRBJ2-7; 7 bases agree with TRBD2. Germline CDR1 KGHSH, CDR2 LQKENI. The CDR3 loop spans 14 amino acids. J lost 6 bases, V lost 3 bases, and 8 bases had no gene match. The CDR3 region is CASSPAGVGREQYF. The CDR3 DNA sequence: TGTGCCAGCTCACCTGCGGGAGTCGGTCGCGAGCAGTACTTC.

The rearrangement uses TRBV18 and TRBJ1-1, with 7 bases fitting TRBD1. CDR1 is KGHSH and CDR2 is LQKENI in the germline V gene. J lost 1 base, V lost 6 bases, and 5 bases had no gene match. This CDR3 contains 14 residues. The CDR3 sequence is CASSGDRQNTEAFF. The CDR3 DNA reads TGTGCCAGCTCGGGGGACAGACAGAACACTGAAGCTTTCTTT.

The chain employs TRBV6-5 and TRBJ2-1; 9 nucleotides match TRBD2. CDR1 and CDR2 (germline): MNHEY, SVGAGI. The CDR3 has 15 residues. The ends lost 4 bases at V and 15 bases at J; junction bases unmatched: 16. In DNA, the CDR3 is TGTGCCAGCAGTTTTACAGGGGCTAGCGGGACCGGAAGGTTCTTC. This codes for CASSFTGASGTGRFF.

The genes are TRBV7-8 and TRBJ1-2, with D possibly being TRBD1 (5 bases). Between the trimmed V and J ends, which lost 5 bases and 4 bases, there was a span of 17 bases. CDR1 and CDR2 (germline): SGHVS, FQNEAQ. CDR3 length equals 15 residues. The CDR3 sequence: CASSLTPRDGYGYTF. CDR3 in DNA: TGTGCCAGCAGCCTAACCCCCCGGGACGGCTATGGCTACACCTTC.

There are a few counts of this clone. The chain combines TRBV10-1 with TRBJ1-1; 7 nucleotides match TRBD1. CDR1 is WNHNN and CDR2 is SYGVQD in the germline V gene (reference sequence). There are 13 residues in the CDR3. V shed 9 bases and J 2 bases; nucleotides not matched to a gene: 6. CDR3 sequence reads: CASRGTANTEAFF. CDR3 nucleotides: TGCGCCAGTAGAGGGACAGCAAACACTGAAGCTTTCTTT.

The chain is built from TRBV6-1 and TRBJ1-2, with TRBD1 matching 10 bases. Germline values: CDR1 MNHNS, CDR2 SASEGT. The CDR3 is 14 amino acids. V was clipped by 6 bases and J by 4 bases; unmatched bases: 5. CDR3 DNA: TGTGCCAGCAGCCCGGGACAGGGGCTCTATGGCTACACCTTC. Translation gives CASSPGQGLYGYTF.

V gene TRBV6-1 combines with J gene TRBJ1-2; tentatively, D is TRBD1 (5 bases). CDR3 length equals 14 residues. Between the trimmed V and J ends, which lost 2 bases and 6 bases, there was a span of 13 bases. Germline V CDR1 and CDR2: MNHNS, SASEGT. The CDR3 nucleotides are TGTGCCAGCAGTGAATCGGGCAGGGCTAATGGCTACACCTTC. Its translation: CASSESGRANGYTF.

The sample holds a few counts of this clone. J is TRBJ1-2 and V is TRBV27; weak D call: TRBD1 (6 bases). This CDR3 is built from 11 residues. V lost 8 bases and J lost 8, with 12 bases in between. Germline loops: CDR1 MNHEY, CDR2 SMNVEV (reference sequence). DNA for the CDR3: TGTGCCAGCGGGGGCCTCGGGGGCTACACCTTC. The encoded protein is CASGGLGGYTF.

The CDR3, as DNA: TGCGCCAGCAGCCAACCACAGGGGTCGGGCACAGATACGCAGTATTTT. As protein: CASSQPQGSGTDTQYF. V usage is TRBV4-1 and J usage is TRBJ2-3, with 7 bases that match TRBD1. Germline V gene sequence: CDR1 MGHRA, CDR2 YSYEKL. J lost 1 base, V lost 2 bases, and 6 bases had no gene match. CDR3 length equals 16 residues.

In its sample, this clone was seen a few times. The CDR3 loop is CASSMTSGTDTQYF. The CDR3 DNA sequence: TGTGCCAGCAGTATGACTAGCGGGACAGATACGCAGTATTTT. The chain couples TRBV6-5 to TRBJ2-3, with 10 bases aligning to TRBD2. The length of the CDR3 is 14 residues. The germline CDR1 and CDR2 sequences are MNHEY and SVGAGI. V gave up 5 bases and J gave up 3 bases; unmatched junction bases: 2.

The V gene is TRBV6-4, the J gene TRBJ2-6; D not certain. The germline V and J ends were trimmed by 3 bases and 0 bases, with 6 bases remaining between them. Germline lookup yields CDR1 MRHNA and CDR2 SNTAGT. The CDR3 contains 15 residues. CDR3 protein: CASSEGTSGANVLTF. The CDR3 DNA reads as TGTGCCAGCAGTGAAGGTACCTCTGGGGCCAACGTCCTGACTTTC.

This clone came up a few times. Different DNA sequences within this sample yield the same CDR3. This CDR3 reads CASRASGGGETQYF. The CDR3 DNA sequence: TGTGCCAGCAGGGCTAGCGGGGGCGGGGAGACCCAGTACTTC. V usage is TRBV28 and J usage is TRBJ2-5, with 10 bases fitting TRBD2. The CDR3 runs to 14 residues. From germline, CDR1 is MDHEN and CDR2 SYDVKM. Losses at the gene ends were 6 bases for V and 5 bases for J; bases not matched to a gene: 6.

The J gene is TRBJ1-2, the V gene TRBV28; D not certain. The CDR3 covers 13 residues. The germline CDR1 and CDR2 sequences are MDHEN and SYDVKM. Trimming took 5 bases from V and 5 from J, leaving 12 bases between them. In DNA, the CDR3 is TGTGCCAGCAGTGGCCAGACCTTTTATGGCTACACCTTC. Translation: CASSGQTFYGYTF.

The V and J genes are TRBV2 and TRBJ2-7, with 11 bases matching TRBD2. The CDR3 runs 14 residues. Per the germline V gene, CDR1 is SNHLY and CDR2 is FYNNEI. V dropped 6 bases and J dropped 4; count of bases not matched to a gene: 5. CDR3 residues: CASSTGTSGYEQYF. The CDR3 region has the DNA TGTGCCAGCAGCACAGGGACTAGCGGATACGAGCAGTACTTC. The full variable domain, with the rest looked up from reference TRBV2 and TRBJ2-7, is EPEVTQTPSHQVTQMGQEVILRCVPISNHLYFYWYRQILGQKVEFLVSFYNNEISEKSEIFDDQFSVERPDGSNFTLKIRSTKLEDSAMYFCASSTGTSGYEQYFGPGTRLTVT.

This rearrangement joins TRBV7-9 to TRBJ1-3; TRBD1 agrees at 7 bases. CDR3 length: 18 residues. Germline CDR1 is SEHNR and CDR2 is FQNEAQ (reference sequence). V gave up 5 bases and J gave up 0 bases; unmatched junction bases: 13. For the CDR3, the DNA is TGTGCCAGCAGCCGATCCGGGCAGACAGGGAGCTCTGGAAACACCATATATTTT. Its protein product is CASSRSGQTGSSGNTIYF.

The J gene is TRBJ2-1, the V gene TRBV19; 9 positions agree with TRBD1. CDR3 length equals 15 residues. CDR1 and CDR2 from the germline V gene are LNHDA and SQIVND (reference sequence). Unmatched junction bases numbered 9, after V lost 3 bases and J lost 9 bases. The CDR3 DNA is TGTGCCAGTAGTATTCCGGGACAGGGTCTCGTTGAGCAGTTCTTC. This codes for CASSIPGQGLVEQFF.